These 15 T cell receptor beta chains were all obtained from the same sample, sequenced in a study of blood T cell repertoires in COVID-19. Generated by immunoSEQ multiplex PCR, the TCRdb table keeps only in-frame clones and is missing some. The table lists around 64,000 clones, roughly 93% of them singletons. The sequencing sample was made of peripheral blood. Receptor source: a human donor in a cohort sampled during active COVID-19.

V is TRBV6-5 and J is TRBJ2-7; TRBD2 might be the D (5 bases). The V end was cut by 6 bases, the J end by 0 bases, with 9 bases between. From germline, CDR1 is MNHEY and CDR2 SVGAGI. The CDR3 extends over 13 amino acids. CDR3 protein: CASRSGNSYEQYF. CDR3 DNA sequence: TGTGCCAGCAGGTCCGGGAACTCCTACGAGCAGTACTTC.

The chain recombines TRBV6-5 with TRBJ2-1; no clear D. CDR1 is MNHEY, CDR2 SVGAGI, per germline. The germline V and J ends were trimmed by 0 bases and 9 bases, with 9 bases remaining between them. This CDR3 is 13 amino acids long. Here the CDR3 reads CASSYSQNAEQFF. CDR3 nucleotides: TGTGCCAGCAGTTACTCCCAGAATGCTGAGCAGTTCTTC.

This chain uses TRBV13 with TRBJ2-7; 12 nucleotides agree with TRBD1. The CDR3 covers 15 residues. Germline V gene data show CDR1 as PRHDT and CDR2 as FYEKMQ (reference sequence). After removal of 1 base from V and 7 bases from J, the junction contained 5 bases not matched to a gene. CDR3 nucleotides: TGTGCCAGCAGCTTAGCGGGACAGGGGGCATGGGAGCAGTACTTC. The encoded protein is CASSLAGQGAWEQYF.

This clone was picked up one time. The rearrangement joins TRBV7-9 to TRBJ2-4; TRBD2 agrees at 12 bases. The germline V gene has CDR1 SEHNR and CDR2 FQNEAQ (reference sequence). V gave up 5 bases and J gave up 8 bases; unmatched junction bases: 4. CDR3 size: 14 residues. The CDR3 DNA follows: TGTGCCAGCAGCCCTAGCGGGAGGGTGCACATTCAGTACTTC. Its protein is CASSPSGRVHIQYF.

The chain joins TRBV6-2 or TRBV6-3 to TRBJ2-2, with TRBD2 as a possible D gene (5 bases). CDR3 length: 15 residues. CDR1 and CDR2 (germline): MNHEY, SVGEGT. The V end was cut by 2 bases, the J end by 4 bases, with 11 bases between. In nucleotides, the CDR3 is TGTGCCAGCAGTTACCCGGGGAAGGGCACCGGGGAGCTGTTTTTT. This sequence encodes CASSYPGKGTGELFF.

The chain couples TRBV4-1 to TRBJ2-7; D is uncertain. The germline gives CDR1 MGHRA, CDR2 YSYEKL. V gave up 2 bases and J gave up 0 bases, with 14 bases separating them. CDR3 size: 16 residues. The CDR3: CASSQMVSVSSYEQYF. In DNA, the CDR3 is TGCGCCAGCAGCCAAATGGTGTCGGTTAGCTCCTACGAGCAGTACTTC.

J is TRBJ1-2 and V is TRBV4-3, with 8 bases fitting TRBD1. V lost 0 bases and J lost 5; bases outside the gene matches: 8. Germline V gene sequence: CDR1 LGHNA, CDR2 YSLEER. CDR3 size: 16 residues. The CDR3 here is CASSQDFGTGLYGYTF. The CDR3 coding sequence is TGCGCCAGCAGCCAAGACTTTGGGACAGGATTATATGGCTACACCTTC.

The chain joins TRBV7-3 to TRBJ2-1, with a possible D match to TRBD2 (5 bases). Trimming cost V 1 base and J 3 bases, with 7 bases left between them. The length of the CDR3 is 14 residues. Germline CDR1 SGHTA, CDR2 FQGTGA. CDR3 nucleotide sequence: TGTGCCAGCAGCTTAAACGCGGGCTACAATGAGCAGTTCTTC. Protein product: CASSLNAGYNEQFF. Looking up the rest from reference TRBV7-3 and TRBJ2-1 gives the full variable domain: GAGVSQTPSNKVTEKGKYVELRCDPISGHTALYWYRQSLGQGPEFLIYFQGTGAADDSGLPNDRFFAVRPEGSVSTLKIQRTERGDSAVYLCASSLNAGYNEQFFGPGTRLTVL.

DNA for the CDR3: TGTGCCAGCAGCCGGCCCGGGGTAGCGGGAGGGGGAAGGGCCTACGAGCAGTACTTC. It specifies CASSRPGVAGGGRAYEQYF. The chain is built from TRBV4-2 and TRBJ2-7; TRBD2 matches at 11 bases. The CDR3 loop spans 19 amino acids. CDR1 LGHNA and CDR2 YNFKEQ come from the germline V gene. J lost 2 bases, V lost 4 bases, and 16 bases had no gene match.

The chain couples TRBV10-2 to TRBJ1-1, with D maybe TRBD1 (6 bases). This CDR3 is built from 13 residues. Germline-derived CDR1 and CDR2 are WSHSY and SAAADI. V lost 7 bases and J 1 base, leaving 10 bases between the germline ends. The CDR3 DNA reads TGCGCCAGCATGGACAGAGAGAACACTGAAGCTTTCTTT. Translated, it gives CASMDRENTEAFF.

The chain has TRBV7-9 and TRBJ1-6; TRBD1 matches 9 bases. V shed 5 bases, J shed 13 bases, and the junction held 9 bases outside the gene matches. Germline V gene lookup returns CDR1 SEHNR and CDR2 FQNEAQ (reference sequence). The CDR3 runs to 14 residues. The CDR3: CASSETGTGLPLHF. The CDR3 DNA sequence: TGTGCCAGCAGCGAGACCGGGACAGGGTTGCCCCTCCACTTT.

This chain connects TRBV6-2 or TRBV6-3 to TRBJ2-1, with 7 bases matching TRBD1. With V trimmed by 2 bases and J by 0 bases, 4 bases remained unmatched. The CDR3 is 16 residues long. Germline V gene sequence: CDR1 MNHEY, CDR2 SVGEGT. CDR3 sequence reads: CASSYGGQTSYNEQFF. CDR3 sequence (DNA): TGTGCCAGCAGTTACGGGGGACAGACCTCCTACAATGAGCAGTTCTTC.

This clone has just one count. V and J are TRBV6-5 and TRBJ2-1; the D gene is possibly TRBD2 (5 bases). V lost 0 bases, J lost 6 bases, and 15 bases lay in between. This CDR3 has 16 amino acids. In germline, CDR1 is MNHEY, CDR2 SVGAGI. Written as DNA, the CDR3 is TGTGCCAGCAGTTACTCGATACCAGTGCGGGTCAATGAGCAGTTCTTC. Amino acid sequence: CASSYSIPVRVNEQFF.

The chain uses TRBV7-2 and TRBJ2-3, with a weak D call TRBD1 (5 bases). The V end lost 8 bases, the J end lost 0 bases, and 9 bases lay between the germline ends. The CDR3 has 13 amino acids. Looked up from germline, CDR1 is SGHTA and CDR2 is FQGNSA. The DNA of the CDR3 is TGTGCCAGCTGTCCAGGGAGCACAGATACGCAGTATTTT. Its protein is CASCPGSTDTQYF.

This clone occurred a few times. The genes are TRBV7-8 and TRBJ2-3; D is perhaps TRBD2 (5 bases). The V and J ends lost 2 bases and 6 bases respectively, with 9 bases between them. CDR1 is SGHVS and CDR2 is FQNEAQ in the germline V gene. This CDR3 comprises 13 residues. The CDR3 region is CASSLLGVDTQYF. The CDR3 nucleotides are TGTGCCAGCAGCTTACTCGGGGTGGATACGCAGTATTTT.